The 4 T cell receptor beta chains below all came from one sample that was sequenced in a study of molecular identifiers for immune sequencing clone quantification. Each CDR3 protein gets one entry after TCRdb re-called the PCR reads with MiXCR. In the table there are hundreds of thousands of distinct CDR3 sequences, about a fifth of which are singletons. Material for sequencing was naive CD8+ T cells from blood, with Jurkat cell RNA spiked in. Subset specified: FACS-sorted CD8+CD4-CCR7+CD45RA+ naive T cells. The receptors stem from a human donor in good health. Some libraries in this study had Jurkat cell RNA spiked in.

This clonotype was seen once. This may stem from a read error, because a much larger clone lies one nucleotide away. V is TRBV5-1 and J is TRBJ2-1, with D perhaps TRBD1 (5 bases). Germline V lookup: CDR1 SGHRS, CDR2 YFSETQ. The CDR3 loop spans 15 amino acids. CDR3 protein: CASCLAAGLPSEQFF. The CDR3 region has the DNA TGCGCCAGCTGCTTGGCCGCAGGGCTCCCTTCTGAGCAGTTCTTC.

This clonotype has at least ten counts. The chain employs TRBV25-1 and TRBJ2-1; 7 nucleotides align to TRBD2. This CDR3 is 14 amino acids long. With V trimmed by 5 bases and J by 3 bases, 4 bases remained unmatched. CDR1 and CDR2 from the germline V gene are MGHDK and SYGVNS. CDR3 sequence: CASSMGDYYNEQFF. The DNA for the CDR3 is TGTGCCAGCAGTATGGGGGACTACTACAATGAGCAGTTCTTC.

This clonotype was detected a few times. V usage is TRBV6-5 and J usage is TRBJ2-7; D could derive from TRBD1 or TRBD2 (5 bases each). Trimming cost V 8 bases and J 4 bases, with 15 bases left between them. Per the germline V gene, CDR1 is MNHEY and CDR2 is SVGAGI. The CDR3 runs 13 residues. CDR3 region: CASGGRVGYEQYF. The CDR3 DNA follows: TGTGCCAGCGGGGGTAGAGTTGGGTACGAGCAGTACTTC.

Concerning this clonotype itself: A read error is possible here, since a much larger clone lies one base away. V gene TRBV5-1 combines with J gene TRBJ2-7, with D possibly called TRBD1 or TRBD2 (5 bases each). Germline values: CDR1 SGHRS, CDR2 YFSETQ. The CDR3 totals 14 residues. DNA of the CDR3: TGCGTCAGCAGCTTGATAGGGGACCCCTACGAGCAGTACTTC. This gives the protein CVSSLIGDPYEQYF.